The 20 T cell receptor beta chains presented below share a single source sample, sequenced in a study of metastatic and nonmetastatic thyroid tumors. TCRdb re-clonotyped the PCR reads via MiXCR. The sample has about 93,000 clones, around 9.1% seen once. None of the patients had undergone any treatment ahead of thyroid surgery. Sequencing was carried out using blood. The source is a female donor with papillary thyroid cancer or a benign thyroid nodule (not recorded which). Some clones in this sample may be carry-over from other donors' samples.

This clone occurred many times. The chain combines TRBV6-2 or TRBV6-3 with TRBJ2-3, with a possible D match to TRBD2 (5 bases). The V gene lost 1 base and the J gene lost 4 bases, with 15 bases spanning the gap. CDR3 length: 16 residues. CDR1 MNHEY and CDR2 SVGEGT come from the germline V gene. This CDR3 is CASSYLILDWSDTQYF. CDR3 nucleotide sequence: TGTGCCAGCAGTTACTTAATATTGGACTGGTCAGATACGCAGTATTTT.

This rearrangement joins TRBV20-1 to TRBJ2-7, with D tentatively TRBD1 or TRBD2 (5 bases each). V shed 5 bases and J shed 4 bases, with 15 bases lying between them. Germline V gives CDR1 DFQATT, CDR2 SNEGSKA (reference sequence). CDR3 length: 13 amino acids. The chain's CDR3 is CSAVRDVKYEQYF. The CDR3, as DNA: TGCAGTGCTGTCCGGGACGTAAAGTACGAGCAGTACTTC.

Many counts were recorded for this clone. The V and J genes are TRBV20-1 and TRBJ1-2; 8 bases line up with TRBD1. This CDR3 region has 14 residues. V trimming: 0 bases; J trimming: 6 bases; junction bases outside the gene matches: 6. Germline V gene sequence: CDR1 DFQATT, CDR2 SNEGSKA (reference sequence). This CDR3 is CSARDIQGADGYTF. In nucleotides, the CDR3 is TGCAGTGCTAGAGATATTCAGGGGGCTGATGGCTACACCTTC.

This clone was recorded at least ten times. This chain joins TRBV7-2 and TRBJ2-3, with unresolved D. Trimming took off 1 base at V and 0 bases at J, with 5 bases between the two ends. Per the germline V gene, CDR1 is SGHTA and CDR2 is FQGNSA. The CDR3 spans 14 residues. The CDR3 protein is CASSLVTSTDTQYF. The CDR3 nucleotides are TGTGCCAGCAGCTTAGTGACAAGCACAGATACGCAGTATTTT.

Many counts were recorded for this clone. The chain is built from TRBV18 and TRBJ1-2; 11 positions match TRBD1. With V trimmed by 2 bases and J by 4 bases, 0 bases remained unmatched. This CDR3 comprises 14 residues. Per germline, CDR1 KGHSH and CDR2 LQKENI. CDR3 coding DNA: TGTGCCAGCTCACCAGGGACAGGGGGCTATGGCTACACCTTC. Amino acids: CASSPGTGGYGYTF.

Only a few counts were recorded for this clone. This chain uses TRBV3-1 with TRBJ2-2, with 7 bases identical to TRBD2. V gave up 1 base and J gave up 6 bases; unmatched junction bases: 11. The CDR3 totals 17 residues. CDR1 and CDR2 (germline): LGHDT, YNNKEL (reference sequence). Here the CDR3 reads CASSQGEGGGTAGELFF. The CDR3 region has the DNA TGTGCCAGCAGCCAAGGAGAAGGCGGGGGTACTGCCGGGGAGCTGTTTTTT.

This clone has only a few counts. Since a much larger clone is just one base distant, this may be a read error. The genes are TRBV10-3 and TRBJ2-1; D possibly uses TRBD1 or TRBD2 (5 bases each). The CDR3 runs to 12 residues. Germline values: CDR1 ENHRY, CDR2 SYGVKD. CDR3 residues: CAIGADYSEQFF. The CDR3 coding sequence is TGTGCCATCGGGGCCGACTACAGTGAGCAGTTCTTC.

Of note for this clone: Given a much more abundant clone one base away, this may be a read error. V and J are TRBV20-1 and TRBJ2-5; perhaps TRBD2 as D (6 bases). Germline loops: CDR1 DFQATT, CDR2 SNEGSKA (reference sequence). The CDR3 has 17 residues. CDR3 region: CSAGDLELAEYPETQYF. The CDR3 bases are TGCAGTGCTGGAGATCTAGAACTAGCCGAGTACCCTGAGACCCAGTACTTC.

The chain recombines TRBV4-2 with TRBJ2-1; a possible D gene is TRBD1 (6 bases). V was cut by 1 base and J by 6 bases, with 16 bases left in between. Germline V gene lookup returns CDR1 LGHNA and CDR2 YNFKEQ. This CDR3 has 16 amino acids. CDR3 nucleotide sequence: TGTGCCAGCAGCCAAGCTAGGGGAACAGGGACCAATGAGCAGTTCTTC. Protein: CASSQARGTGTNEQFF.

A few counts support this clone. The V and J genes are TRBV30 and TRBJ1-5, with a weak D call TRBD1 (6 bases). V lost 0 bases and J 3 bases, leaving 9 bases between the germline ends. The germline V gene has CDR1 GTSNPN and CDR2 SVGIG (reference sequence). The CDR3 extends over 14 amino acids. The chain's CDR3 is CAWSVRQDNQPQHF. CDR3 coding DNA: TGTGCCTGGAGTGTACGACAGGACAATCAGCCCCAGCATTTT.

This clone was recorded a few times. This may come from a read error, since a much larger clone is one base off. V usage is TRBV19 and J usage is TRBJ1-4; D is unresolved. The CDR3 has 14 residues. Trimming took off 4 bases at V and 8 bases at J, with 14 bases between the two ends. Germline-derived CDR1 and CDR2 are LNHDA and SQIVND (reference sequence). Here the CDR3 DNA reads TGTGCCAGTAGTACCGGGAGCAGTGTGGAAAAACTGTTTTTT. As protein: CASSTGSSVEKLFF. Complete variable domain (other parts from reference TRBV19 and TRBJ1-4): DGGITQSPKYLFRKEGQNVTLSCEQNLNHDAMYWYRQDPGQGLRLIYYSQIVNDFQKGDIAEGYSVSREKKESFPLTVTSAQKNPTAFYLCASSTGSSVEKLFFGSGTQLSVL.

This clone was counted ten times or more. The chain links TRBV2 to TRBJ2-7; 10 positions agree with TRBD1. The J segment lost 5 bases and the V segment lost 7 bases, leaving 8 bases of the junction unmatched. The length of the CDR3 is 14 residues. In germline, CDR1 is SNHLY, CDR2 FYNNEI. CDR3 residues: CASTRTGGNHEQYF. Here the CDR3 DNA reads TGTGCCAGCACTAGGACAGGGGGAAACCACGAGCAGTACTTC.

This clone came up many times. The identical CDR3 is also encoded by other nucleotide sequences in the sample. The J gene is TRBJ1-4, the V gene TRBV12-3 or TRBV12-4; 8 nucleotides line up with TRBD1. With 5 bases clipped from V and 8 bases from J, the junction kept 7 bases outside the gene matches. CDR3 size: 14 residues. CDR3 nucleotide sequence: TGTGCCAGCAGTCCCAGGGGGCCACAAGAAAAACTGTTTTTT. Translation: CASSPRGPQEKLFF.

This clone has more than one count but fewer than ten. A much larger clone differs from this one at a single base, so this may be a read error. V and J are TRBV10-2 and TRBJ1-4, with 7 bases that match TRBD1. The CDR3 is made up of 15 amino acids. Germline CDR1 reads WSHSY; CDR2 reads SAAADI. The CDR3 DNA reads as TGCGACAGCAGTGTTAGGGGGCCGACTAATGAAAAACTGTTTTTT. This translates into CDSSVRGPTNEKLFF.

This chain connects TRBV6-1 to TRBJ1-1, with TRBD1 identical over 9 bases. Trimming took 6 bases from V and 3 from J; bases not matched to a gene: 14. This CDR3 region has 17 residues. Germline lookup yields CDR1 MNHNS and CDR2 SASEGT. CDR3 residues: CASRLIGQGRGDTEAFF. For the CDR3, the DNA is TGTGCCAGCAGGCTAATAGGACAGGGGAGAGGGGACACTGAAGCTTTCTTT.

This clone has ten or more counts. The chain employs TRBV6-1 and TRBJ2-3, with D maybe TRBD2 (5 bases). The CDR3 runs 15 residues. The V end lost 7 bases, the J end lost 2 bases, and 16 bases lay between the germline ends. Germline CDR1 is MNHNS and CDR2 is SASEGT. CDR3 DNA sequence: TGTGCCAGCACAGGAGGTGAACTTTCCACAGATACGCAGTATTTT. It is translated as CASTGGELSTDTQYF.

This clone was recorded many times. The rearrangement uses TRBV5-6 and TRBJ1-2; D ambiguous. Germline V gives CDR1 SGHDT, CDR2 YYEEEE. The ends were cut back, 1 base at V and 2 bases at J, with 12 bases in the middle. CDR3 size: 15 residues. CDR3 DNA: TGTGCCAGCAGCTTGAGAGGGCTCGAGAACTATGGCTACACCTTC. Translation: CASSLRGLENYGYTF.

This clone was recorded many times. This chain links TRBV27 with TRBJ2-4, with D perhaps TRBD1 (5 bases). CDR3 size: 12 residues. From germline, CDR1 is MNHEY and CDR2 SMNVEV (reference sequence). The V and J ends lost 7 bases and 3 bases respectively, with 7 bases between them. The CDR3 DNA is TGTGCCAGCACAGGGATCAAAAACATTCAGTACTTC. Translation gives CASTGIKNIQYF.

This clone was counted at least ten times. Distinct nucleotide sequences in the sample also encode this CDR3. This chain joins TRBV6-5 and TRBJ1-2; D is unclear. The germline gives CDR1 MNHEY, CDR2 SVGAGI. This CDR3 comprises 12 residues. V lost 0 bases and J 4 bases, leaving 3 bases between the germline ends. CDR3 in DNA: TGTGCCAGCAGTTACTCGGGCTATGGCTACACCTTC. Protein product: CASSYSGYGYTF.

This clone was observed many times. Given a much more abundant clone one base away, this may be a read error. V usage is TRBV4-2 and J usage is TRBJ2-1; D call uncertain. The germline V and J ends were trimmed by 1 base and 9 bases, with 4 bases remaining between them. The germline CDR1 and CDR2 sequences are LGHNA and YNFKEQ. The CDR3 runs 11 residues. DNA of the CDR3: TGTGCCAGCAGCCAAGTGGGTGAGCAGTTCTTC. Protein product: CASSQVGEQFF.